The 17 T cell receptor beta chains given below trace back to one sample, sequenced in a study of blood T cell repertoires in COVID-19. Profiling relied on immunoSEQ multiplex PCR, and the TCRdb table lists in-frame clones only, not all of them. This sample carries 200,000 to 250,000 clones, approximately 81% of them seen once, and the ten largest clones take 2.9%. The sequenced sample consisted of peripheral blood. All receptors come from a middle-aged man who had recovered from COVID-19.

This sequence joins TRBV29-1 and TRBJ2-7; tentatively, D is TRBD1 (6 bases). The CDR3 covers 11 residues. Germline-derived CDR1 and CDR2 are SQVTM and ANQGSEA. Trimming shortened V by 4 bases and J by 2 bases, and 6 bases separated the two germline ends. The CDR3 is CSVGTAYEQYF. Written as DNA, the CDR3 is TGCAGCGTTGGGACAGCCTACGAGCAGTACTTC.

The rearrangement uses TRBV24-1 and TRBJ2-6; 8 bases fit TRBD1. V trimming: 3 bases; J trimming: 1 base; junction bases outside the gene matches: 7. This CDR3 contains 18 residues. CDR1 is KGHDR, CDR2 SFDVKD, per germline. The CDR3 loop reads CATSDPGQGSSGANVLTF. The CDR3 nucleotides are TGTGCCACCAGTGATCCTGGACAGGGTTCGTCTGGGGCCAACGTCCTGACTTTC.

The J gene is TRBJ1-4, the V gene TRBV18; 7 nucleotides agree with TRBD1. Trimming at V came to 1 base and at J to 4 bases, leaving 3 bases not matched to a gene. The CDR3 covers 15 residues. Germline V lookup: CDR1 KGHSH, CDR2 LQKENI. The CDR3 bases are TGTGCCAGCTCACCACAGGGGACAGATAATGAAAAACTGTTTTTT. It specifies CASSPQGTDNEKLFF.

The J gene is TRBJ1-6, the V gene TRBV7-9, with TRBD1 identical over 10 bases. Trimming removed 5 bases from V and 9 bases from J; junction bases left unmatched: 7. This CDR3 is built from 15 residues. The germline gives CDR1 SEHNR, CDR2 FQNEAQ (reference sequence). The CDR3 loop is CASSAWTGGFSPLHF. CDR3 DNA sequence: TGTGCCAGCAGCGCCTGGACAGGGGGATTTTCACCCCTCCACTTT.

J is TRBJ1-3 and V is TRBV11-2, with D possibly being TRBD1 (6 bases). Germline CDR1 reads SGHAT; CDR2 reads FQNNGV. The CDR3 contains 16 residues. The V end was cut by 7 bases, the J end by 1 base, with 17 bases between. The CDR3 DNA reads TGTGCCAGCACCCTTATTCGGGGGGCATCTGGAAACACCATATATTTT. It is translated as CASTLIRGASGNTIYF.

This clone was counted a few times. The CDR3 loop is CASSSSGGQGVRQPQHF. CDR3 in DNA: TGTGCCAGCAGCTCCTCAGGGGGTCAGGGGGTCCGTCAGCCCCAGCATTTT. V and J are TRBV13 and TRBJ1-5, with TRBD1 matching 7 bases. The trim removed 4 bases at V and 6 bases at J, leaving 15 bases unmatched. The CDR3 is 17 amino acids. Germline lookup yields CDR1 PRHDT and CDR2 FYEKMQ (reference sequence).

The chain couples TRBV19 to TRBJ2-7; D is unresolved. The CDR3 loop spans 11 amino acids. V lost 6 bases and J 5 bases, leaving 8 bases between the germline ends. Germline-derived CDR1 and CDR2 are LNHDA and SQIVND (reference sequence). The CDR3 DNA follows: TGTGCCAGTAGCAACTTTGACGAGCAGTACTTC. This encodes CASSNFDEQYF.

This clone was detected a few times. V and J are TRBV28 and TRBJ2-7; TRBD1 matches 9 bases. This CDR3 spans 15 amino acids. The V segment lost 2 bases and the J segment 2 bases; nucleotides outside the gene matches: 4. CDR1 MDHEN and CDR2 SYDVKM come from the germline V gene. This CDR3 reads CASSLRDRVAYEQYF. Here the CDR3 DNA reads TGTGCCAGCAGTTTAAGGGACAGGGTGGCCTACGAGCAGTACTTC.

This chain links TRBV9 with TRBJ2-7; 9 bases fit TRBD2. Germline V gene sequence: CDR1 SGDLS, CDR2 YYNGEE. This CDR3 is 16 amino acids long. Germline trimming cut 1 base from V and 1 base from J; bases unmatched to any gene: 6. CDR3 DNA: TGTGCCAGCAGCGTACCATTAGCGGGAGTTTCCTACGAGCAGTACTTC. It is translated as CASSVPLAGVSYEQYF.

J is TRBJ2-1 and V is TRBV3-1 (or the pseudogene TRBV3-2); TRBD1 matches at 7 bases. J lost 5 bases, V lost 5 bases, and 6 bases had no gene match. CDR1 LGHDT and CDR2 YNNKEL come from the germline V gene (reference sequence). This CDR3 is 14 amino acids long. The CDR3 protein is CASSFFTGDNEQFF. The CDR3 DNA is TGTGCCAGCAGCTTCTTTACAGGGGACAATGAGCAGTTCTTC.

The chain recombines TRBV27 with TRBJ2-3, with 8 nucleotides matching TRBD1. V lost 6 bases and J lost 0; bases outside the gene matches: 2. CDR1 is MNHEY, CDR2 SMNVEV, per germline (reference sequence). The CDR3 has 14 residues. CDR3 residues: CASRRQGSTDTQYF. The CDR3, as DNA: TGTGCCAGCAGACGACAGGGGAGCACAGATACGCAGTATTTT.

CDR3: CASSNEGQGAYVEQFF. CDR3 sequence (DNA): TGTGCCAGTAGCAATGAGGGACAGGGGGCGTATGTTGAGCAGTTCTTC. The V gene is TRBV19, the J gene TRBJ2-1; 12 nucleotides line up with TRBD1. CDR3 length equals 16 residues. Germline loops: CDR1 LNHDA, CDR2 SQIVND (reference sequence). J was trimmed by 9 bases and V by 6 bases; bases with no gene match: 12.

The genes are TRBV18 and TRBJ2-1; tentatively, D is TRBD2 (6 bases). Germline assignment: CDR1 KGHSH and CDR2 LQKENI. The V gene lost 2 bases and the J gene lost 5 bases, with 13 bases spanning the gap. This CDR3 spans 15 amino acids. The DNA of the CDR3 is TGTGCCAGCTCACCAAGGACTAAAAGTGACAATGAGCAGTTCTTC. Its translation is CASSPRTKSDNEQFF.

This chain joins TRBV4-1 and TRBJ1-4, with D perhaps TRBD1 (5 bases). The germline gives CDR1 MGHRA, CDR2 YSYEKL. V was pared by 4 bases and J by 7 bases, with 16 bases between. The CDR3 extends over 15 amino acids. CDR3 nucleotides: TGCGCCAGCAGCCGGGGGGACCCCCCGGGTGAAAAACTGTTTTTT. Residues: CASSRGDPPGEKLFF.

V usage is TRBV7-2 and J usage is TRBJ1-5; 9 positions match TRBD1. In germline, CDR1 is SGHTA, CDR2 FQGNSA. V lost 3 bases, J lost 2 bases, and 2 bases stayed unmatched. This CDR3 is 15 amino acids long. The CDR3, as DNA: TGTGCCAGCAGCTTGGACAGGGGCGGCAATCAGCCCCAGCATTTT. This codes for CASSLDRGGNQPQHF.

The rearrangement joins TRBV2 to TRBJ2-6, with no clear D. The CDR3 covers 15 residues. CDR1 and CDR2 from the germline V gene are SNHLY and FYNNEI. V dropped 4 bases and J dropped 0 bases, with 7 bases sitting between them. The DNA for the CDR3 is TGTGCCAGCAGTGTACAACCCTCTGGGGCCAACGTCCTGACTTTC. It translates to CASSVQPSGANVLTF. The full variable domain, its missing parts supplied by reference TRBV2 and TRBJ2-6, is EPEVTQTPSHQVTQMGQEVILRCVPISNHLYFYWYRQILGQKVEFLVSFYNNEISEKSEIFDDQFSVERPDGSNFTLKIRSTKLEDSAMYFCASSVQPSGANVLTFGAGSRLTVL.

In DNA, the CDR3 is TGTGCCAGCAGTTTACAGGCGAACACTGAAGCTTTCTTT. It encodes CASSLQANTEAFF. The chain links TRBV27 to TRBJ1-1; no clear D gene. The length of the CDR3 is 13 residues. The germline CDR1 and CDR2 sequences are MNHEY and SMNVEV (reference sequence). V lost 2 bases, J lost 1 base, and 5 bases lay in between.